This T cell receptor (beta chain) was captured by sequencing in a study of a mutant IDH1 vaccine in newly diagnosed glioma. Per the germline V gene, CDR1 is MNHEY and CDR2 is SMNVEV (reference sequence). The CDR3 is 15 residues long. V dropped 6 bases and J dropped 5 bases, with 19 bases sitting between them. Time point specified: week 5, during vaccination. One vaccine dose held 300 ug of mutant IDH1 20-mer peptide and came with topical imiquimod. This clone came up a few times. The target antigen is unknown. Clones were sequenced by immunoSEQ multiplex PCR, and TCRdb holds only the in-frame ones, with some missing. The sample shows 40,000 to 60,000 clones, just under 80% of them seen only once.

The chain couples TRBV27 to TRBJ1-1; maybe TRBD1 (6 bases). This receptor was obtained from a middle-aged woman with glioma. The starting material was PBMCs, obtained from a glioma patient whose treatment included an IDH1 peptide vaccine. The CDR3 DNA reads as TGTGCCAGCAGGGAGGGACTTCTAAGGGGGACTGAAGCTTTCTTT. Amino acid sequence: CASREGLLRGTEAFF.